Below, 22 T cell receptor beta chains from the same sample are listed, as sequenced in a study of T cells in localized non-small cell lung cancer (dated by TCRdb to about 2020). Receptor amplification or capture employed the immunoSEQ multiplex PCR assay. TCRdb provides this immuneACCESS table in a form limited to in-frame rearrangements. Some clones are lacking; in checked studies, under half of them reflect an unresolved V gene, and why the rest are absent is not known. The sample table records 50,000 to 55,000 clones; approximately 80% of these occur just once. Clones ranked in the top ten supply about 18% of the sample. The sequencing here drew on peripheral blood mononuclear cells, taken before any cancer treatment. These receptor sequences come from a man aged 35 to 70 with stage III lung adenocarcinoma.

J is TRBJ2-5 and V is TRBV30, with 11 bases fitting TRBD2. Germline V lookup: CDR1 GTSNPN, CDR2 SVGIG (reference sequence). The CDR3 length is 13 residues. V lost 6 bases, J lost 3 bases, and 3 bases stayed unmatched. This CDR3 is CACLGLAEETQYF. CDR3 in DNA: TGTGCCTGCCTGGGACTAGCGGAAGAGACCCAGTACTTC.

This clone was seen a handful of times. The chain couples TRBV4-3 to TRBJ1-6; perhaps TRBD1 as D (5 bases). The germline CDR1 and CDR2 sequences are LGHNA and YSLEER. V gave up 0 bases and J gave up 7 bases, with 19 bases separating them. CDR3 length equals 18 residues. The CDR3 DNA sequence: TGCGCCAGCAGCCAAGAACCACTGGGGGAGGTGCGAAATTCACCCCTCCACTTT. Translation: CASSQEPLGEVRNSPLHF.

The chain couples TRBV10-2 to TRBJ2-1; maybe TRBD1 (5 bases). The CDR3 is 13 residues long. CDR1 and CDR2 from the germline V gene are WSHSY and SAAADI. V lost 6 bases and J lost 8, with 14 bases in between. In DNA form, the CDR3 reads TGCGCCAGCAGGGACATCGACCGGGATGAGCAGTTCTTC. Its translation: CASRDIDRDEQFF.

The chain links TRBV5-1 to TRBJ1-2; 7 nucleotides align to TRBD1. The CDR3 totals 15 residues. Germline trimming cut 4 bases from V and 1 base from J; bases unmatched to any gene: 7. Germline-derived CDR1 and CDR2 are SGHRS and YFSETQ. The CDR3, as DNA: TGCGCCAGCAGCACCGGACAGGAGATTAACTATGGCTACACCTTC. It encodes CASSTGQEINYGYTF.

This clone was recorded once. The chain recombines TRBV5-1 with TRBJ2-7, with D perhaps matching TRBD2 (5 bases). The ends were cut back, 7 bases at V and 0 bases at J, with 5 bases in the middle. CDR3 size: 11 residues. Germline assignment: CDR1 SGHRS and CDR2 YFSETQ. CDR3 in DNA: TGCGCCAGCCGGGACTCCTACGAGCAGTACTTC. It codes for CASRDSYEQYF.

The chain carries TRBV4-3 and TRBJ2-2; D is unclear. The CDR3 length is 15 residues. From germline, CDR1 is LGHNA and CDR2 YSLEER. Deletions cut 4 bases from V and 2 bases from J, with 11 bases between. CDR3: CASSRADANTGELFF. In DNA, the CDR3 is TGCGCCAGCAGCCGGGCAGACGCTAACACCGGGGAGCTGTTTTTT.

This clone showed up just a few times. The chain combines TRBV19 with TRBJ2-5; D is unresolved. CDR1 and CDR2 from the germline V gene are LNHDA and SQIVND (reference sequence). Trimming stripped 4 bases from V and 3 bases from J, with 6 bases between. The CDR3 covers 12 residues. CDR3: CASSRAEETQYF. The CDR3 bases are TGTGCCAGTAGTAGGGCGGAAGAGACCCAGTACTTC.

V usage is TRBV6-1 and J usage is TRBJ2-3, with 7 nucleotides matching TRBD1. This CDR3 comprises 13 residues. With V trimmed by 3 bases and J by 8 bases, 5 bases remained unmatched. Looked up from germline, CDR1 is MNHNS and CDR2 is SASEGT. CDR3 coding DNA: TGTGCCAGCAGTGACTCCGGACAGGTTACGCAGTATTTT. Its translation is CASSDSGQVTQYF.

V is TRBV20-1 and J is TRBJ1-2, with TRBD1 matching over 7 bases. The CDR3 sequence is 10 residues long. Germline CDR1 DFQATT, CDR2 SNEGSKA (reference sequence). CDR3 DNA: TGCAGCCTAACAGGGGATGGCTACACCTTC. Its protein is CSLTGDGYTF.

The rearrangement joins TRBV11-3 to TRBJ2-5; 7 nucleotides match TRBD1. The CDR3 is 14 residues long. Per germline, CDR1 SGHNT and CDR2 YENEEA. V trimming: 3 bases; J trimming: 3 bases; junction bases outside the gene matches: 4. CDR3 region: CASSFRDRKETQYF. In nucleotides, the CDR3 is TGTGCCAGCAGCTTCCGGGACAGAAAAGAGACCCAGTACTTC. Together with reference TRBV11-3 and TRBJ2-5, the CDR3 gives the full variable domain: EAGVVQSPRYKIIEKKQPVAFWCNPISGHNTLYWYLQNLGQGPELLIRYENEEAVDDSQLPKDRFSAERLKGVDSTLKIQPAELGDSAVYLCASSFRDRKETQYFGPGTRLLVL.

In its sample, this clone was seen once. The rearrangement joins TRBV5-6 to TRBJ1-6, with 7 bases matching TRBD1. The CDR3 has 14 residues. Germline V CDR1 and CDR2: SGHDT, YYEEEE. The junction had 4 bases not matched to a gene; V was cut back by 6 bases and J by 4 bases. CDR3 DNA: TGTGCCAGCACCACAGGGGTTTATAATTCACCCCTCCACTTT. Its protein is CASTTGVYNSPLHF.

This clone was recorded only once. The rearrangement uses TRBV30 and TRBJ2-2; 13 bases fit TRBD2. With 2 bases clipped from V and 5 bases from J, the junction kept 5 bases outside the gene matches. The CDR3 contains 16 residues. From germline, CDR1 is GTSNPN and CDR2 SVGIG (reference sequence). DNA of the CDR3: TGTGCCTGGAGTCCGGGACTAGCGGGGCGAACCGGGGAGCTGTTTTTT. Amino acid sequence: CAWSPGLAGRTGELFF.

The V call is TRBV30, the J call TRBJ2-2, with 10 bases lining up with TRBD2. V lost 3 bases and J lost 5; bases outside the gene matches: 3. This CDR3 spans 14 amino acids. Germline V gene data show CDR1 as GTSNPN and CDR2 as SVGIG (reference sequence). The chain's CDR3 is CAWSGTSETGELFF. The CDR3 DNA is TGTGCCTGGAGCGGGACTAGCGAGACCGGGGAGCTGTTTTTT.

This clone was seen a handful of times. V gene TRBV6-4 combines with J gene TRBJ2-2; 7 nucleotides align to TRBD1. With V trimmed by 5 bases and J by 4 bases, 7 bases remained unmatched. This CDR3 comprises 15 residues. Germline assignment: CDR1 MRHNA and CDR2 SNTAGT. The chain's CDR3 is CASSPGQPGTGELFF. The CDR3 DNA reads as TGTGCCAGCAGTCCGGGACAGCCGGGCACCGGGGAGCTGTTTTTT.

The chain combines TRBV5-1 with TRBJ2-5; 9 nucleotides line up with TRBD1. CDR3 length: 16 residues. Germline V gene sequence: CDR1 SGHRS, CDR2 YFSETQ. V lost 1 base to trimming and J lost 3 bases; unmatched junction nucleotides: 7. CDR3 nucleotide sequence: TGCGCCAGCAGCTTGTCCGCGACAGGGGGTAAAGAGACCCAGTACTTC. Protein: CASSLSATGGKETQYF.

The chain carries TRBV19 and TRBJ2-7, with a possible D match to TRBD1 (6 bases). Trimming cost V 5 bases and J 7 bases, with 9 bases left between them. The germline V gene encodes CDR1 LNHDA and CDR2 SQIVND (reference sequence). This CDR3 spans 11 amino acids. DNA for the CDR3: TGTGCCAGTAGTTGGACAGAGGAGCAGTACTTC. As protein: CASSWTEEQYF.

V gene TRBV18 combines with J gene TRBJ2-1; possible D gene TRBD1, 5 bases. Germline CDR1 KGHSH, CDR2 LQKENI. The V end lost 6 bases, the J end lost 0 bases, and 12 bases lay between the germline ends. This CDR3 is built from 15 residues. This CDR3 reads CASSRDSNSYNEQFF. The CDR3 region has the DNA TGTGCCAGCTCGCGAGACAGCAACTCCTACAATGAGCAGTTCTTC.

This rearrangement joins TRBV11-3 to TRBJ2-7; D remains ambiguous. Trimming removed 5 bases from V and 3 bases from J, with 8 bases in between. The CDR3 length is 12 residues. Germline lookup yields CDR1 SGHNT and CDR2 YENEEA. CDR3 protein: CASSPSDYEQYF. DNA of the CDR3: TGTGCCAGCAGCCCCAGCGACTACGAGCAGTACTTC. Together with reference TRBV11-3 and TRBJ2-7, the CDR3 gives the full variable domain: EAGVVQSPRYKIIEKKQPVAFWCNPISGHNTLYWYLQNLGQGPELLIRYENEEAVDDSQLPKDRFSAERLKGVDSTLKIQPAELGDSAVYLCASSPSDYEQYFGPGTRLTVT.

This chain links TRBV11-1 with TRBJ1-1, with D possibly matching TRBD1 (6 bases). Germline V gene data show CDR1 as SGHAT and CDR2 as FQDESV (reference sequence). The CDR3 length is 13 residues. Between the trimmed V and J ends, which lost 4 bases and 5 bases, there was a span of 11 bases. CDR3 coding DNA: TGTGCCAGCAGCTCACTTGACAGGACTGAAGCTTTCTTT. It specifies CASSSLDRTEAFF.

This clone has just a few counts. The gene calls are TRBV19 and TRBJ1-5; TRBD1 might be the D (5 bases). CDR1 is LNHDA and CDR2 is SQIVND in the germline V gene (reference sequence). Trimming removed 1 base from V and 9 bases from J, with 13 bases in between. The CDR3 is 14 residues long. CDR3 loop: CASSIGSGQPPQHF. CDR3 nucleotide sequence: TGTGCCAGTAGTATAGGTTCGGGGCAGCCGCCCCAGCATTTT.

The V gene is TRBV9, the J gene TRBJ2-7; D is perhaps TRBD2 (7 bases). Germline assignment: CDR1 SGDLS and CDR2 YYNGEE. This CDR3 region has 15 residues. The ends were cut back, 3 bases at V and 7 bases at J, with 20 bases in the middle. The CDR3 loop is CASSADSDSGVEQYF. In nucleotides, the CDR3 is TGTGCCAGCAGCGCCGATTCGGACAGCGGGGTTGAGCAGTACTTC.

The chain combines TRBV18 with TRBJ2-1; D is undetermined. The germline V gene has CDR1 KGHSH and CDR2 LQKENI. Trimming pared 0 bases from V and 4 bases from J, leaving 10 bases between. This CDR3 has 15 residues. CDR3 region: CASSPPGRIYNEQFF. The CDR3 nucleotides read TGTGCCAGCTCACCACCTGGGCGGATTTACAATGAGCAGTTCTTC.